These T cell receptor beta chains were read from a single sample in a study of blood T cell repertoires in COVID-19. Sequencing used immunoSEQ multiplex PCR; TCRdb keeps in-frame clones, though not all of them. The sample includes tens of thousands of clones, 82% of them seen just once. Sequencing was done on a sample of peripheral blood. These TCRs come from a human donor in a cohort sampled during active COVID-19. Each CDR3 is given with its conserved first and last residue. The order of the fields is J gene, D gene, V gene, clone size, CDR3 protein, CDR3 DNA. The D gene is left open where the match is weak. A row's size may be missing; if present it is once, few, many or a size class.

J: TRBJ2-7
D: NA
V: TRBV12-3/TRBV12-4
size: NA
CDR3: CASRRGQIYEQYF
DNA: TGTGCCAGCAGACGCGGACAGATCTACGAGCAGTACTTC

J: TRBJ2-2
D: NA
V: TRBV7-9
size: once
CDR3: CASSFGTSFSNTGELFF
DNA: TGTGCCAGCAGCTTTGGCACGTCATTCTCGAACACCGGGGAGCTGTTTTTT

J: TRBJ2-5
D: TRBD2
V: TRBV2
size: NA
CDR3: CANRLAGNSKTQYF
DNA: TGTGCCAACCGACTAGCGGGGAACTCGAAGACCCAGTACTTC

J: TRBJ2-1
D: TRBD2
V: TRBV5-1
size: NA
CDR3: CASSISGSYNEQFF
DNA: TGCGCCAGCAGCATAAGCGGGAGCTACAATGAGCAGTTCTTC

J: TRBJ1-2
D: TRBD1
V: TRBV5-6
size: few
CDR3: CASSRQGPYGYTF
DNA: TGTGCCAGCAGCCGACAGGGGCCTTATGGCTACACCTTC

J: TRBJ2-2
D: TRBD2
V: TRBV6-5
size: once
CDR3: CASSWDYPNTGELFF
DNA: TGTGCCAGCAGTTGGGACTATCCGAACACCGGGGAGCTGTTTTTT

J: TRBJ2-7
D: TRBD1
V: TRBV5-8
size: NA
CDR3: CASSTRTGSYEQYF
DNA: TGTGCCAGCAGCACTCGGACAGGCTCCTACGAGCAGTACTTC

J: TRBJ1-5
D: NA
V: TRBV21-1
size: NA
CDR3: CASSPTSGTKAGGNQPQHF
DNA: TGTGCCAGCAGCCCAACTTCCGGGACAAAGGCGGGGGGCAATCAGCCCCAGCATTTT

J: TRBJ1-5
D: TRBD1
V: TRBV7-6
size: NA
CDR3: CASSLGQVGQPQHF
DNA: TGTGCCAGCAGCCTCGGACAGGTCGGTCAGCCCCAGCATTTT

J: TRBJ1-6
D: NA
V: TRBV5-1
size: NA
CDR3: CASQVEGGSPLHF
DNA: TGCGCCTCCCAGGTAGAGGGAGGTTCACCCCTCCACTTT

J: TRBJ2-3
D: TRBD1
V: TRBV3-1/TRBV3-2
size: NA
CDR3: CASSPFRDRATDTQYF
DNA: TGTGCCAGCAGCCCCTTCCGGGACAGGGCCACAGATACGCAGTATTTT

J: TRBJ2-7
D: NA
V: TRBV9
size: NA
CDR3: CASSPAGSVSYEQYF
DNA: TGTGCCAGCAGCCCCGCGGGGTCCGTTTCCTACGAGCAGTACTTC

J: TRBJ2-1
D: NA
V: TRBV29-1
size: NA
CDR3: CSVGGGGSYKNNEQFF
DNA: TGCAGCGTTGGAGGGGGGGGCAGCTACAAAAACAATGAGCAGTTCTTC

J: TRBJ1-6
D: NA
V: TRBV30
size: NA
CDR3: CAWSVNAGDSPLHF
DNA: TGTGCCTGGAGTGTAAATGCGGGGGATTCACCCCTCCACTTT

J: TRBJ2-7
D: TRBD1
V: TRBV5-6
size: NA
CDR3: CASSSQGQGVEQYF
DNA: TGTGCCAGCAGCTCCCAAGGACAGGGGGTTGAGCAGTACTTC

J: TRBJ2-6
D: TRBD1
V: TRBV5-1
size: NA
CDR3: CASSWTGGAGGANVLTF
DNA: TGCGCCAGCAGCTGGACAGGGGGCGCGGGTGGGGCCAACGTCCTGACTTTC

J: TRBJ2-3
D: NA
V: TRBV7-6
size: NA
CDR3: CASSASKGGNTQYF
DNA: TGTGCCAGCAGCGCCTCTAAGGGGGGGAATACGCAGTATTTT

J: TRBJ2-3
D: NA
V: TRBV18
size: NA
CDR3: CASSPSSTDTQYF
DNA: TGTGCCAGCTCACCCTCTAGCACAGATACGCAGTATTTT

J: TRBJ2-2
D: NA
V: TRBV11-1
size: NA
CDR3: CASSPRQVPGELFF
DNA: TGTGCCAGCAGCCCTCGACAGGTTCCCGGGGAGCTGTTTTTT

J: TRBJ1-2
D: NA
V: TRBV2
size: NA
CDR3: CASSVIGSGYTF
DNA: TGTGCCAGCAGTGTTATCGGGTCCGGCTACACCTTC

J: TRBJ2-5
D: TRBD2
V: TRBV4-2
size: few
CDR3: CASSQESTGLAETQYF
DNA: TGTGCCAGCAGCCAAGAGAGCACAGGACTAGCTGAGACCCAGTACTTC

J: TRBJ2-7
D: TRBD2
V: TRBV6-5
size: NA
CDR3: CAGAGASTREQYF
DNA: TGTGCCGGAGCGGGGGCCTCCACTCGGGAGCAGTACTTC

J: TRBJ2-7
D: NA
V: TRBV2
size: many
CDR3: CASSDLAGGTYEQYF
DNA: TGTGCCAGCAGTGATCTGGCAGGGGGGACCTACGAGCAGTACTTC

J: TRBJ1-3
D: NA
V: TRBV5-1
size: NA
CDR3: CASSLGLLSGNTIYF
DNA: TGCGCCAGCAGCTTGGGACTGCTCTCTGGAAACACCATATATTTT

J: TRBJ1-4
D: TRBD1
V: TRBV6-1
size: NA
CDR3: CASGAGTGGFGTNEKLFF
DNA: TGTGCCAGCGGTGCCGGGACAGGGGGATTCGGGACTAATGAAAAACTGTTTTTT

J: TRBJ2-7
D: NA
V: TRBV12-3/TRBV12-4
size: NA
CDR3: CASSFIIYEQYF
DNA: TGTGCCAGCAGTTTTATTATCTACGAGCAGTACTTC

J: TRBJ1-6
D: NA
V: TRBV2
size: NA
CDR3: CASSEAAYSPLHF
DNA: TGTGCCAGCAGTGAAGCGGCATATTCACCCCTCCACTTT

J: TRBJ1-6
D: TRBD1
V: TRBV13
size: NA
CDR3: CASSSRGQNSPLHF
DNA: TGTGCCAGCAGCTCCAGGGGGCAGAATTCACCCCTCCACTTT

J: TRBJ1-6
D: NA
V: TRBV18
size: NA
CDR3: CASSTVDNSPLHF
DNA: TGTGCCAGCTCGACAGTGGATAATTCACCCCTCCACTTT

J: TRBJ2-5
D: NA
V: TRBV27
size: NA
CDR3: CASSPRAGATQETQYF
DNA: TGTGCCAGCAGTCCACGGGCGGGGGCCACCCAAGAGACCCAGTACTTC

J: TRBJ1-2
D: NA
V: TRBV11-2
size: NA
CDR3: CASSLAGNYGYTF
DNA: TGTGCCAGCAGCTTAGCAGGGAACTATGGCTACACCTTC

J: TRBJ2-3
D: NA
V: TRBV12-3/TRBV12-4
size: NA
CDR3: CASSRMRDTQYF
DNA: TGTGCCAGCAGTAGAATGAGGGATACGCAGTATTTT

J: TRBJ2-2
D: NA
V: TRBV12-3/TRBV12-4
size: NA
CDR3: CASKGLVTGELFF
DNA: TGTGCCAGCAAGGGACTCGTGACCGGGGAGCTGTTTTTT

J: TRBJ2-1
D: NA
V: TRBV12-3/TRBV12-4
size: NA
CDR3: CASSFQGAGEQFF
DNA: TGTGCCAGCAGTTTCCAAGGTGCAGGTGAGCAGTTCTTC

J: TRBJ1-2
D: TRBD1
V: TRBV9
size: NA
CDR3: CASSEGGQGGTNYGYTF
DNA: TGTGCCAGCAGCGAAGGGGGACAGGGAGGGACTAACTATGGCTACACCTTC

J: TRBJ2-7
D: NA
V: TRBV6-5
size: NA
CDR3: CASLRDGEQYF
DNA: TGTGCCAGCCTACGTGATGGCGAGCAGTACTTC

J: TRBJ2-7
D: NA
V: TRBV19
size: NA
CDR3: CASSIDSYEQYF
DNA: TGTGCCAGTAGTATTGACAGCTACGAGCAGTACTTC

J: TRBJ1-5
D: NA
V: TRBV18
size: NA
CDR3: CASSPRAGVGGNQPQHF
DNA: TGTGCCAGCTCACCTCGCGCAGGGGTGGGCGGCAATCAGCCCCAGCATTTT

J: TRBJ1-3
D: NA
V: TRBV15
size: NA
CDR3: CATSRDFTGQNTIYF
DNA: TGTGCCACCAGCAGAGATTTTACAGGGCAGAACACCATATATTTT

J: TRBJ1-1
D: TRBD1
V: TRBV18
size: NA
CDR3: CASSPGWDRGTEAFF
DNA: TGTGCCAGCTCACCCGGTTGGGACAGGGGAACTGAAGCTTTCTTT

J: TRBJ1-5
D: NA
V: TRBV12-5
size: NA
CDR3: CASGLFRYQPQHF
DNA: TGTGCTAGTGGTTTGTTCAGGTATCAGCCCCAGCATTTT

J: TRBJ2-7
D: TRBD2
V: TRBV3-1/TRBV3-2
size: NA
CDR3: CASSQEGGRAYEQYF
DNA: TGTGCCAGCAGCCAAGAGGGGGGGAGAGCCTACGAGCAGTACTTC

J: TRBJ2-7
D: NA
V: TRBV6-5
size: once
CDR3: CASSSPGPIYEQYF
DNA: TGTGCCAGCAGTTCTCCAGGCCCCATCTACGAGCAGTACTTC

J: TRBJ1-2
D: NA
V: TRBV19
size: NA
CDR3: CASSKQKHYGYTF
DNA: TGTGCCAGTAGTAAACAGAAACACTATGGCTACACCTTC